Presented here are 23 T cell receptor beta chains from one specimen sequenced in a study of cytotoxic CD8 clonotypes in ibrutinib-treated CLL. The data were produced by immunoSEQ multiplex PCR, yet TCRdb's version contains in-frame clones alone and is incomplete. The table lists approximately 320,000 clones, 60% to 80% of them singletons. Material: PBMCs, obtained after 36 months of ibrutinib treatment. The receptors here all came from a human donor with chronic lymphocytic leukemia.

The chain carries TRBV19 and TRBJ2-5; 7 positions agree with TRBD2. After removal of 4 bases from V and 4 bases from J, the junction contained 6 bases not matched to a gene. Germline V CDR1 and CDR2: LNHDA, SQIVND (reference sequence). This CDR3 region has 14 residues. The CDR3 region is CASSSGGGRETQYF. CDR3 in DNA: TGTGCCAGTAGTAGCGGGGGTGGGAGAGAGACCCAGTACTTC.

This clone was detected once. The rearrangement joins TRBV28 to TRBJ2-2; D possibly corresponds to TRBD2 (6 bases). V lost 8 bases to trimming and J lost 4 bases, with 11 bases between them. The length of the CDR3 is 13 residues. Germline CDR1 is MDHEN and CDR2 is SYDVKM. The DNA for the CDR3 is TGTGCCAGCTACAGCGGGTCCACCGGGGAGCTGTTTTTT. It specifies CASYSGSTGELFF.

The chain is built from TRBV14 and TRBJ1-1, with 11 bases matching TRBD1. V shed 4 bases and J 5 bases; nucleotides not matched to a gene: 9. This CDR3 spans 16 amino acids. Germline values: CDR1 SGHDN, CDR2 FVKESK. The CDR3 DNA reads TGTGCCAGCAGCCTTCGGACAGGGGGCTTGTCGACTGAAGCTTTCTTT. Translation: CASSLRTGGLSTEAFF.

This chain connects TRBV5-5 to TRBJ2-1; D may be TRBD1 or TRBD2 (5 bases each). The length of the CDR3 is 15 residues. Trimming removed 0 bases from V and 0 bases from J, with 7 bases in between. CDR1 SGHKS and CDR2 YYEKEE come from the germline V gene (reference sequence). CDR3 bases: TGTGCCAGCAGCTTGGCAGGGAGCTCCTACAATGAGCAGTTCTTC. This translates into CASSLAGSSYNEQFF. The full variable domain, in which reference TRBV5-5 and TRBJ2-1 provide the parts outside the CDR3, is DAGVTQSPTHLIKTRGQQVTLRCSPISGHKSVSWYQQVLGQGPQFIFQYYEKEERGRGNFPDRFSARQFPNYSSELNVNALLLGDSALYLCASSLAGSSYNEQFFGPGTRLTVL.

This chain joins TRBV10-3 and TRBJ2-3, with 7 nucleotides matching TRBD1. J was trimmed by 2 bases and V by 8 bases; bases with no gene match: 10. CDR3 length: 15 residues. Germline V gene sequence: CDR1 ENHRY, CDR2 SYGVKD. The CDR3 DNA reads TGTGCCATCTACCCCGGGACAGCATCCACAGATACGCAGTATTTT. This codes for CAIYPGTASTDTQYF.

This clone was seen a single time. This chain connects TRBV5-6 to TRBJ2-1; 15 nucleotides match TRBD2. Germline V CDR1 and CDR2: SGHDT, YYEEEE. This CDR3 spans 18 amino acids. V lost 0 bases and J lost 0; bases outside the gene matches: 1. The CDR3: CASSLVGLAGGSYNEQFF. The CDR3 nucleotides read TGTGCCAGCAGCTTGGTGGGACTAGCGGGGGGCTCCTACAATGAGCAGTTCTTC.

For the CDR3, the DNA is TGTGCCAGCAGCCCCGGGAGGGCATACACCGGGGAGCTGTTTTTT. Amino acid sequence: CASSPGRAYTGELFF. This chain links TRBV7-3 with TRBJ2-2; 8 nucleotides align to TRBD2. The CDR3 is 15 amino acids. V was pared by 5 bases and J by 3 bases, with 5 bases of the junction left unmatched. Germline V gene lookup returns CDR1 SGHTA and CDR2 FQGTGA.

The chain recombines TRBV5-6 with TRBJ2-5; no clear D gene. The CDR3 extends over 14 amino acids. Trimming shortened V by 0 bases and J by 3 bases, and 9 bases separated the two germline ends. The germline V gene has CDR1 SGHDT and CDR2 YYEEEE. The DNA for the CDR3 is TGTGCCAGCAGCTTGGTGGCGGAAGAAGAGACCCAGTACTTC. It encodes CASSLVAEEETQYF.

The chain carries TRBV29-1 and TRBJ2-1, with 7 bases matching TRBD2. This CDR3 comprises 16 residues. Germline V gene lookup returns CDR1 SQVTM and CDR2 ANQGSEA. J gave up 8 bases and V 2 bases, and 15 bases lay outside the gene matches. For the CDR3, the DNA is TGCAGCGTTGAAACGACGACTAGCCCCTGGATGGATGAGCAGTTCTTC. Protein: CSVETTTSPWMDEQFF.

This chain connects TRBV6-5 to TRBJ1-1; weak D call: TRBD1 (5 bases). This CDR3 has 15 amino acids. Looked up from germline, CDR1 is MNHEY and CDR2 is SVGAGI. Between the trimmed V and J ends, which lost 2 bases and 2 bases, there was a span of 12 bases. CDR3 nucleotide sequence: TGTGCCAGCAGTTACCTACAGGCCAAAAACACTGAAGCTTTCTTT. Its protein is CASSYLQAKNTEAFF.

In its sample, this clone was seen a few times. The V call is TRBV29-1, the J call TRBJ1-1, with no clear D. The length of the CDR3 is 13 residues. Germline CDR1 and CDR2: SQVTM and ANQGSEA. Trimming took off 4 bases at V and 0 bases at J, with 9 bases between the two ends. The CDR3 spells CSVAQQLNTEAFF. The CDR3 nucleotides are TGCAGCGTTGCACAGCAACTGAACACTGAAGCTTTCTTT.

The CDR3 sequence is CASSQQNRVGEQYF. CDR3 coding DNA: TGCGCCAGCAGCCAACAGAACAGGGTAGGCGAGCAGTACTTC. The chain has TRBV4-1 and TRBJ2-7; perhaps TRBD1 as D (6 bases). Germline-derived CDR1 and CDR2 are MGHRA and YSYEKL. Trimming pared 2 bases from V and 6 bases from J, leaving 14 bases between. The CDR3 is made up of 14 amino acids.

The V gene is TRBV10-1, the J gene TRBJ1-2; perhaps TRBD1 as D (6 bases). Trimming took 5 bases from V and 0 from J, leaving 7 bases between them. Germline-derived CDR1 and CDR2 are WNHNN and SYGVQD (reference sequence). This CDR3 contains 13 residues. DNA for the CDR3: TGCGCCAGCAGTCGGGACACTAACTATGGCTACACCTTC. Amino acids: CASSRDTNYGYTF.

The chain couples TRBV5-1 to TRBJ2-6; no definite D call. V lost 4 bases and J lost 0, with 8 bases in between. Germline CDR1 SGHRS, CDR2 YFSETQ. The CDR3 is 15 residues long. The DNA of the CDR3 is TGCGCCAGCAGCCTCGTCCACTCTGGGGCCAACGTCCTGACTTTC. This encodes CASSLVHSGANVLTF.

This chain connects TRBV7-8 to TRBJ2-4; D is perhaps TRBD2 (6 bases). In germline, CDR1 is SGHVS, CDR2 FQNEAQ. Deletions cut 1 base from V and 1 base from J, with 8 bases between. This CDR3 spans 15 amino acids. CDR3 in amino acids: CASSLVRGAKNIQYF. The DNA for the CDR3 is TGTGCCAGCAGCTTAGTTCGGGGGGCCAAAAACATTCAGTACTTC.

This chain joins TRBV5-1 and TRBJ2-1; TRBD1 agrees at 7 bases. CDR1 is SGHRS and CDR2 is YFSETQ in the germline V gene. This CDR3 is built from 15 residues. The J segment lost 3 bases and the V segment lost 4 bases, leaving 7 bases of the junction unmatched. The CDR3 loop is CASSDRQGSYNEQFF. For the CDR3, the DNA is TGCGCCAGCAGCGACAGACAGGGTAGCTACAATGAGCAGTTCTTC.

CDR3 DNA: TGTGCCAGCAAGGACAGGGGGCCCCGACAGACCCAGTACTTC. Translating it yields CASKDRGPRQTQYF. The J gene is TRBJ2-5, the V gene TRBV6-1; 11 bases map to TRBD1. V trimming: 7 bases; J trimming: 6 bases; junction bases outside the gene matches: 7. The CDR3 spans 14 residues. The V gene's germline CDR1 is MNHNS and CDR2 SASEGT.

In its sample, this clone was seen a few times. The genes are TRBV5-1 and TRBJ1-1, with a possible D match to TRBD1 (6 bases). V was cut by 0 bases and J by 6 bases, with 12 bases left in between. Looked up from germline, CDR1 is SGHRS and CDR2 is YFSETQ. There are 14 residues in the CDR3. CDR3 in DNA: TGCGCCAGCAGCTTGGATACAGGGATATCTGAAGCTTTCTTT. Encoded protein: CASSLDTGISEAFF.

This clone showed up just once. The rearrangement links TRBV19 to TRBJ1-1; D remains unclear. The V and J ends lost 3 bases and 2 bases respectively, with 10 bases between them. Looked up from germline, CDR1 is LNHDA and CDR2 is SQIVND (reference sequence). The length of the CDR3 is 14 residues. The CDR3 spells CASSMSGRNTEAFF. Written as DNA, the CDR3 is TGTGCCAGTAGTATGTCCGGGAGAAACACTGAAGCTTTCTTT.

The CDR3 coding sequence is TGCGCCAGCAGCGCCGAAAGTTGGGCAGGCTCTGGAAACACCATATATTTT. Amino acids: CASSAESWAGSGNTIYF. The rearrangement joins TRBV5-1 to TRBJ1-3; D uncertain. CDR1 is SGHRS, CDR2 YFSETQ, per germline. V was trimmed by 4 bases and J by 0 bases, leaving 17 bases between them. This CDR3 region has 17 residues.

This chain joins TRBV10-1 and TRBJ2-1, with D perhaps TRBD2 (5 bases). The CDR3 extends over 15 amino acids. Trimming stripped 2 bases from V and 4 bases from J, with 12 bases between. Germline CDR1 WNHNN, CDR2 SYGVQD (reference sequence). The CDR3 nucleotides read TGCGCCAGCAGTGAGCAACGTCGGGGTTACAATGAGCAGTTCTTC. Its protein product is CASSEQRRGYNEQFF.

The rearrangement uses TRBV20-1 and TRBJ2-3; 8 positions agree with TRBD2. This CDR3 comprises 11 residues. CDR1 is DFQATT, CDR2 SNEGSKA, per germline (reference sequence). The CDR3 region is CRAGDTDTQYF. CDR3 in DNA: TGCAGAGCGGGGGACACAGATACGCAGTATTTT.

This clone was found a few times. The chain combines TRBV9 with TRBJ2-3, with 7 bases matching TRBD1. The germline V gene encodes CDR1 SGDLS and CDR2 YYNGEE. The ends lost 7 bases at V and 1 base at J; junction bases unmatched: 0. CDR3 length: 12 residues. The CDR3 DNA reads TGTGCCAGCGGACAGGGCACAGATACGCAGTATTTT. This encodes CASGQGTDTQYF.